This record concerns one T cell receptor beta chain sequence. Combining a sample-barcoded 5' primer with a J-beta primer mix, a second PCR ran for 7 to 11 cycles. Each CDR3 protein is one row after TCRdb ran MiXCR on the 5' RACE reads. The table includes around 710,000 distinct CDR3 sequences, around 46% detected once. This sample is part of a study of blood T cells in healthy people across ages. CDR1 and CDR2 from the germline V gene are SGHRS and YFSETQ. V dropped 3 bases and J dropped 4 bases, with 19 bases sitting between them. The CDR3 covers 16 residues. The sample was blood. The chain has TRBV5-1 and TRBJ2-5; perhaps TRBD2 as D (6 bases). The sequence came from a woman aged 60-75 years in good health. CDR3 region: CASSSLGGPYRETQYF. CDR3 sequence (DNA): TGCGCCAGCAGCTCCCTCGGGGGACCGTACCGAGAGACCCAGTACTTC.